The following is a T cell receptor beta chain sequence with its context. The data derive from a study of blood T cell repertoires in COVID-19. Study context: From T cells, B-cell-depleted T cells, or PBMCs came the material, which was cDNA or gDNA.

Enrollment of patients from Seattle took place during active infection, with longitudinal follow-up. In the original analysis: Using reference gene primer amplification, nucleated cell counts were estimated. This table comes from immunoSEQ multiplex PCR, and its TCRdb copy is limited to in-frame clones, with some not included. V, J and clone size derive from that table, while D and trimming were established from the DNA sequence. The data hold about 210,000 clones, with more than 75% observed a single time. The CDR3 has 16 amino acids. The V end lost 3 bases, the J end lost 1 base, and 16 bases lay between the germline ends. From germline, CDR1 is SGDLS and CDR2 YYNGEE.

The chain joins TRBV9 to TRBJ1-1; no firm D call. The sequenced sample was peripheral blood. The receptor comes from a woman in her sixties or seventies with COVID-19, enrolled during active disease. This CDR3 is CASSATAAARNTEAFF. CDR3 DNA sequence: TGTGCCAGCAGCGCCACCGCCGCGGCCAGGAACACTGAAGCTTTCTTT.